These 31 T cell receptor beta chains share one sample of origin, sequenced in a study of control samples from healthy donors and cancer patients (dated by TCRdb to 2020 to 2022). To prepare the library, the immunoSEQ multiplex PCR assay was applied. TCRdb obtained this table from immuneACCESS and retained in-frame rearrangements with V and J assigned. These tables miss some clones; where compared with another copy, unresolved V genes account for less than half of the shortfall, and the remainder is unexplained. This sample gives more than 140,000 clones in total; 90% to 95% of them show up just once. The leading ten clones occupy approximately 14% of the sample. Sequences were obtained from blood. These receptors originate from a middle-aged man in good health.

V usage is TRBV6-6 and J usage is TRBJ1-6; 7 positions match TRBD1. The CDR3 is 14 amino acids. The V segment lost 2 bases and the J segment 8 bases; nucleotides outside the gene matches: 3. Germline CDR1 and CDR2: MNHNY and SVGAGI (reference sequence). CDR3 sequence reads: CASSYTGEDSPLHF. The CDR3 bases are TGTGCCAGCAGTTACACAGGGGAGGATTCACCCCTCCACTTT.

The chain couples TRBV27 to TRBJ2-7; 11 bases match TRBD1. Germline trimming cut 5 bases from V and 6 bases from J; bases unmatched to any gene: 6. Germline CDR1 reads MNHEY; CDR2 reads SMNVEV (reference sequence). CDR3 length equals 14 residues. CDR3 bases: TGTGCCAGCAGTATCCGGACAGGGGGCAGCGAGCAGTACTTC. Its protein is CASSIRTGGSEQYF.

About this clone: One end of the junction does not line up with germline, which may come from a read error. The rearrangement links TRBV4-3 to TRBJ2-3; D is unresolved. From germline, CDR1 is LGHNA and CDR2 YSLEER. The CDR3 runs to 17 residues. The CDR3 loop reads CASNQVWATLSTDTQYF. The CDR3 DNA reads TGCGCCAGCAACCAAGTTTGGGCAACCCTTAGCACAGATACGCAGTATTTT.

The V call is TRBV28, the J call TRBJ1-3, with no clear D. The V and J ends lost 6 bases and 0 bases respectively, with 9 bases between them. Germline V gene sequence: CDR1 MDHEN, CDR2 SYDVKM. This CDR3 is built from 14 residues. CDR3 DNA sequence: TGTGCCAGCAGCCGGTCTTTCTCTGGAAACACCATATATTTT. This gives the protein CASSRSFSGNTIYF.

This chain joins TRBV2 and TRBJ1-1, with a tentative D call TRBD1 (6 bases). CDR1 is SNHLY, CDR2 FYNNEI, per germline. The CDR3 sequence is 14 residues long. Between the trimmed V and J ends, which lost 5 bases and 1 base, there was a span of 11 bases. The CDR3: CASSSGQTNTEAFF. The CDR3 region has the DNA TGTGCCAGCAGTTCAGGACAGACGAACACTGAAGCTTTCTTT.

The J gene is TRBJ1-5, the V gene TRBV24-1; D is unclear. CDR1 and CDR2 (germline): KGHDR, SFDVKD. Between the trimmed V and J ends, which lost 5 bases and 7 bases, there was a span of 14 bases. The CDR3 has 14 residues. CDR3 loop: CATSGPTFDQPQHF. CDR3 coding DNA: TGTGCCACCAGTGGCCCCACCTTCGACCAGCCCCAGCATTTT.

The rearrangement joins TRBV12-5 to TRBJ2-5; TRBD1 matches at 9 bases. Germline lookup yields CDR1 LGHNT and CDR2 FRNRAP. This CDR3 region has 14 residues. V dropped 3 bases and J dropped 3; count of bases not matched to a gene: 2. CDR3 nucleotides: TGTGCTAGTGGTTTAGGGGACAGGGAAGAGACCCAGTACTTC. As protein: CASGLGDREETQYF.

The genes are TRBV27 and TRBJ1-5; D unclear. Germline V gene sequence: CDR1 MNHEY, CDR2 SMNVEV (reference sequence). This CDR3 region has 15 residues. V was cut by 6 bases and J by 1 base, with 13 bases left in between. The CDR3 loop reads CASRDSLGSNQPQHF. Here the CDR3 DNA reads TGTGCCAGCAGGGATAGTCTGGGGAGCAATCAGCCCCAGCATTTT.

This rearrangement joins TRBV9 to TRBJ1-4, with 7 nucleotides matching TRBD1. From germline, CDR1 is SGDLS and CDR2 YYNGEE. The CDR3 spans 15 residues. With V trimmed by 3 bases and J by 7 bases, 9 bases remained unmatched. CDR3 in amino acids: CASSGREGGSEKLFF. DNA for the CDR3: TGTGCCAGCAGCGGAAGGGAAGGGGGCAGTGAAAAACTGTTTTTT.

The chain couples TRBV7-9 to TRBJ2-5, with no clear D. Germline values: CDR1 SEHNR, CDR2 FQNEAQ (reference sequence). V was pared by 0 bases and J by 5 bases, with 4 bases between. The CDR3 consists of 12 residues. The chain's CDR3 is CASSLARETQYF. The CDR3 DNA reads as TGTGCCAGCAGCTTAGCGCGGGAGACCCAGTACTTC. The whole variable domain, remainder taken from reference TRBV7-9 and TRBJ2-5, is DTGVSQNPRHKITKRGQNVTFRCDPISEHNRLYWYRQTLGQGPEFLTYFQNEAQLEKSRLLSDRFSAERPKGSFSTLEIQRTEQGDSAMYLCASSLARETQYFGPGTRLLVL.

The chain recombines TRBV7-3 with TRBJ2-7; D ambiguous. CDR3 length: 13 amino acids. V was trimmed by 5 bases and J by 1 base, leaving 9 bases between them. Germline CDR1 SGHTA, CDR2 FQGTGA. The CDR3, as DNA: TGTGCCAGCAGCCCCAGGATGTCCTACGAGCAGTACTTC. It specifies CASSPRMSYEQYF.

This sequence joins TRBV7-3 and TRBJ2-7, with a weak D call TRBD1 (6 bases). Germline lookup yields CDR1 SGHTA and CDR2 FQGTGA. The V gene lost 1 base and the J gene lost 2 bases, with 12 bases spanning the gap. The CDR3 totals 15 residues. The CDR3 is CASSLIAGEAYEQYF. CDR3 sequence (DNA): TGTGCCAGCAGCTTAATAGCAGGGGAAGCCTACGAGCAGTACTTC.

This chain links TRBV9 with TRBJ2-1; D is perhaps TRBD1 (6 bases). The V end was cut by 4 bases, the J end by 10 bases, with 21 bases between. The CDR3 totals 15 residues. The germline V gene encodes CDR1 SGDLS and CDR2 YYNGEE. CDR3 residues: CASSYRVGSQWEQFF. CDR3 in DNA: TGTGCCAGCAGCTACAGGGTGGGCTCGCAATGGGAGCAGTTCTTC. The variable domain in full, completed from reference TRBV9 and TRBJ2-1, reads DSGVTQTPKHLITATGQRVTLRCSPRSGDLSVYWYQQSLDQGLQFLIQYYNGEERAKGNILERFSAQQFPDLHSELNLSSLELGDSALYFCASSYRVGSQWEQFFGPGTRLTVL.

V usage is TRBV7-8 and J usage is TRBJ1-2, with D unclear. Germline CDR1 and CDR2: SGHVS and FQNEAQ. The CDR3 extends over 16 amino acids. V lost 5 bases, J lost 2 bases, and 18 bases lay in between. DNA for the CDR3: TGTGCCAGCAGCCCCCGTTTAGTACGGTCCAACTATGGCTACACCTTC. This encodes CASSPRLVRSNYGYTF.

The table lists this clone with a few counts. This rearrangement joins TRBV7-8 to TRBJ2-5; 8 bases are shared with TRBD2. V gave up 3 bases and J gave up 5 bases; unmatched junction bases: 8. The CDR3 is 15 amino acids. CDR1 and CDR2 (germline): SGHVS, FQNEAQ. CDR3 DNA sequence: TGTGCCAGCAGCTTTCAATGGACTAGCAGGGAGACCCAGTACTTC. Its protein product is CASSFQWTSRETQYF.

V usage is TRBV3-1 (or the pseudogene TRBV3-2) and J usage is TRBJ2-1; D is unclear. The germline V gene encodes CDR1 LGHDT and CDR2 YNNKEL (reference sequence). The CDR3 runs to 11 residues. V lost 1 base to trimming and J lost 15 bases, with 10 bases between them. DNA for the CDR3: TGTGCCAGCAGCCAAGGGCACAGTCGGTTCTTC. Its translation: CASSQGHSRFF.

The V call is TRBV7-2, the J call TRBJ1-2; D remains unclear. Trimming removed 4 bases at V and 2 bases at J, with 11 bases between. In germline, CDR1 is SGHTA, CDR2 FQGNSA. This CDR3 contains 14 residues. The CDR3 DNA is TGTGCCAGCAGCTCCTACGGGCCGAACTATGGCTACACCTTC. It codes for CASSSYGPNYGYTF.

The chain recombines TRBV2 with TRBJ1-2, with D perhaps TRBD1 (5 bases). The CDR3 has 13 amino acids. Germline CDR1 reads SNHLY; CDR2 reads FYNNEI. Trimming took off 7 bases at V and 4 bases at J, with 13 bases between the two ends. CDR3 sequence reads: CASIGANGYGYTF. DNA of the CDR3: TGTGCCAGCATAGGGGCGAACGGCTATGGCTACACCTTC.

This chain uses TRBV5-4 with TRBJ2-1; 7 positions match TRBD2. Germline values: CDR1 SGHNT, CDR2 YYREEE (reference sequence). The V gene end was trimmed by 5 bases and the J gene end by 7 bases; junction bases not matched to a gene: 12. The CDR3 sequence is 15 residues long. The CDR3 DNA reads TGTGCCAGCAGTCCGACGATAGCGGGTGGGAATGAGCAGTTCTTC. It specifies CASSPTIAGGNEQFF.

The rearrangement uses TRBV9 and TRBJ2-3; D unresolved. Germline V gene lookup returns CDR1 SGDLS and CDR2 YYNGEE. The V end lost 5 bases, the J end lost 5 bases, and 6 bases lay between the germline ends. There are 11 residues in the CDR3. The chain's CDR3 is CASSRRDTQYF. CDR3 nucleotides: TGTGCCAGCAGTCGTCGAGATACGCAGTATTTT.

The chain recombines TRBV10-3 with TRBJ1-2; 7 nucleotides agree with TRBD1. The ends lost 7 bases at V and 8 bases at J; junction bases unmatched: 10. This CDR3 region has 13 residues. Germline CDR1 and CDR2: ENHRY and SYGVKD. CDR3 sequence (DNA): TGTGCCATCAATCCTTCGACAGGGAGCGGCTACACCTTC. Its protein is CAINPSTGSGYTF.

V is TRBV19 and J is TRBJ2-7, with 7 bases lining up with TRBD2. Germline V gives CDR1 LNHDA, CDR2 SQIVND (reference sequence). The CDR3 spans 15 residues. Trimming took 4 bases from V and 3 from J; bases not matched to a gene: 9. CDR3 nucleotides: TGTGCCAGTAGTAGTTCGAGCGGGACCTTCTACGAGCAGTACTTC. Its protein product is CASSSSSGTFYEQYF.

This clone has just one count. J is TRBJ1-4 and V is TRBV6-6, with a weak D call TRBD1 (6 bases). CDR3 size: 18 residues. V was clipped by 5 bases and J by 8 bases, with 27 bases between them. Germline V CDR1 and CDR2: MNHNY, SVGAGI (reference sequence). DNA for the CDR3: TGTGCCAGCAGTCTTCTCCCTTTTTCTACAGGGCGCGTAGAAAAACTGTTTTTT. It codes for CASSLLPFSTGRVEKLFF.

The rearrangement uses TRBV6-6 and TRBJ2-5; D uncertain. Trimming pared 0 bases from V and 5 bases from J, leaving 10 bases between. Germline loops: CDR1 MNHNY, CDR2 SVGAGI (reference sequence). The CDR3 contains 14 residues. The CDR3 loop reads CASSYSPPVETQYF. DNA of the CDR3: TGTGCCAGCAGTTACTCCCCGCCGGTGGAGACCCAGTACTTC.

The DNA of the CDR3 is TGTGCCATCAGTGAGCACCAGGGACAGTTGCCACAGACCCAGTACTTC. Amino acids: CAISEHQGQLPQTQYF. This chain joins TRBV10-3 and TRBJ2-5; 7 bases are shared with TRBD1. CDR3 length: 16 residues. Germline V gives CDR1 ENHRY, CDR2 SYGVKD. After removal of 2 bases from V and 6 bases from J, the junction contained 12 bases not matched to a gene.

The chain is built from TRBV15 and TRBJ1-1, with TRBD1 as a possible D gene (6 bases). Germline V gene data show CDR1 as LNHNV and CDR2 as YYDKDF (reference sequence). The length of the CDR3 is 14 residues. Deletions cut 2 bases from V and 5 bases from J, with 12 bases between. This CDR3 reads CATSRHREITEAFF. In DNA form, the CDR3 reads TGTGCCACCAGCAGACACAGGGAAATAACTGAAGCTTTCTTT.

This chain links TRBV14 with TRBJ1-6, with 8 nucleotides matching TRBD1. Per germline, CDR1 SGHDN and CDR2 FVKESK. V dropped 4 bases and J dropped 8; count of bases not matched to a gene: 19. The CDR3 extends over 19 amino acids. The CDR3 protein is CASSLSKSWGTGSDSPLHF. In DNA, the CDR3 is TGTGCCAGCAGCCTAAGCAAGTCTTGGGGGACAGGCTCTGATTCACCCCTCCACTTT.

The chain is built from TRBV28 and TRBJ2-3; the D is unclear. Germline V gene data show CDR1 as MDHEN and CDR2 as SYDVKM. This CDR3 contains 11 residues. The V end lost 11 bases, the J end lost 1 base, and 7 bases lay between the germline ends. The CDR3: CAAEGTDTQYF. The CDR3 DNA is TGTGCCGCCGAAGGCACAGATACGCAGTATTTT.

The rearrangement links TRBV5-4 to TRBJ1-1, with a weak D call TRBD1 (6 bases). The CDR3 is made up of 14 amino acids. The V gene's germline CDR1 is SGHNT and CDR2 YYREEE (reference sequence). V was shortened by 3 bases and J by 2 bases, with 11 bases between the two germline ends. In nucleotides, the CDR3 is TGTGCCAGCAGCTCGAGGGGGGCCAACACTGAAGCTTTCTTT. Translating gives CASSSRGANTEAFF.

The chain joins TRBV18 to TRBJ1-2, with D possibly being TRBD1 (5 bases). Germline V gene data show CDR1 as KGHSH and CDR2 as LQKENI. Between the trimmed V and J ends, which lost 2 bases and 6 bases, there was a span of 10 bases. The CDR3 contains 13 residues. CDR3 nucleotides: TGTGCCAGCTCACCAGGGACGGGGAATGGCTACACCTTC. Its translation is CASSPGTGNGYTF.

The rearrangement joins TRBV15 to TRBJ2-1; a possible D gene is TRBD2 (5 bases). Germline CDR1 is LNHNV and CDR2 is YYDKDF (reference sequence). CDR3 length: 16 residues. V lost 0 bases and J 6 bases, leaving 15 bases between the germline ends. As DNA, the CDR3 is TGTGCCACCAGCAGAGACCCAGAGCCCCGGGGCAATGAGCAGTTCTTC. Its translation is CATSRDPEPRGNEQFF.